This TCR beta chain originates from a study of blood T cell repertoires in COVID-19. Whole-study context: Both acute and convalescent COVID-19 samples were obtained from the United States, Italy and Spain.

The CDR3 totals 14 residues. Measured with immunoSEQ multiplex PCR; TCRdb has only the in-frame clones, and not every one. The sample yields fewer than 40,000 clones, roughly 78% seen once. The clonotype originates from a man aged 60 to 75 with acute or convalescent COVID-19. The rearrangement links TRBV21-1 to TRBJ2-7; TRBD2, the table's D call, was not compared with the DNA. TRBV21-1 is shown as a pseudogene. The specimen was peripheral blood. CDR3 amino acids: CASSKSPSPVLKYF. The DNA for the CDR3 is TGTGCCAGCAGCAAAAGCCCTTCGCCGGTATTAAAGTACTTC.